The clone carrying this T cell receptor (beta chain) has just a few counts. Its antigen remains unidentified. The data were obtained in a study of shared clonotypes between healthy human individuals. Whole-study context: Aged 18 to 49, the donors were a couple of women and three men.

Study outcomes and limitations: Estimated richness was generally greater in naive than memory subsets. Several donors held about 4.5% of naive CD4 clonotypes in common.

Only in-frame clones appear in the TCRdb table, and some are missing; sequencing was by immunoSEQ multiplex PCR. The sample lists about 1 million clones; roughly 70% were seen once. Sequencing was performed on memory CD4+ T cells sorted from blood. The subset is: CD45RA-negative fraction. The sequence derives from a man between 18 and 35 years old in good health.

The CDR3, as DNA: TGTGCCTGGAGTCCGGATGGGTACTCTGGAAACACCATATATTTT. This sequence encodes CAWSPDGYSGNTIYF. The chain uses TRBV30 and TRBJ1-3; the D is unclear. In germline, CDR1 is GTSNPN, CDR2 SVGIG (reference sequence). CDR3 length equals 15 residues. Trimming took off 2 bases at V and 0 bases at J, with 11 bases between the two ends. The complete variable domain, with remaining parts taken from reference TRBV30 and TRBJ1-3, reads SQTIHQWPATLVQPVGSPLSLECTVEGTSNPNLYWYRQAAGRGLQLLFYSVGIGQISSEVPQNLSASRPQDRQFILSSKKLLLSDSGFYLCAWSPDGYSGNTIYFGEGSWLTVV.